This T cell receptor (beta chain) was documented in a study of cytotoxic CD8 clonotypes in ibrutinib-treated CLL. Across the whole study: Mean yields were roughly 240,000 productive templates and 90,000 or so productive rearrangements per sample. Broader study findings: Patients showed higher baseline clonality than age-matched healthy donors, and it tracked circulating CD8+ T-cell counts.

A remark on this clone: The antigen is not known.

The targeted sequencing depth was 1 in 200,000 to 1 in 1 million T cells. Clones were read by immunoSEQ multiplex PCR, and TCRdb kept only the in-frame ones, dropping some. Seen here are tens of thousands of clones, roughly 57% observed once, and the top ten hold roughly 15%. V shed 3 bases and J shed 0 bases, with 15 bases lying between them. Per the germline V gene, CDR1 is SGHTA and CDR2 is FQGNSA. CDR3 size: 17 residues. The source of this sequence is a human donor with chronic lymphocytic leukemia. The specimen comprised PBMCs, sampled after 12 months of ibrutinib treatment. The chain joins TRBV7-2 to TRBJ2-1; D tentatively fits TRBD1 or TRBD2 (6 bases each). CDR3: CASSLLTGAFSYNEQFF. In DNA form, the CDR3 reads TGTGCCAGCAGCTTGCTAACGGGGGCTTTCTCCTACAATGAGCAGTTCTTC.